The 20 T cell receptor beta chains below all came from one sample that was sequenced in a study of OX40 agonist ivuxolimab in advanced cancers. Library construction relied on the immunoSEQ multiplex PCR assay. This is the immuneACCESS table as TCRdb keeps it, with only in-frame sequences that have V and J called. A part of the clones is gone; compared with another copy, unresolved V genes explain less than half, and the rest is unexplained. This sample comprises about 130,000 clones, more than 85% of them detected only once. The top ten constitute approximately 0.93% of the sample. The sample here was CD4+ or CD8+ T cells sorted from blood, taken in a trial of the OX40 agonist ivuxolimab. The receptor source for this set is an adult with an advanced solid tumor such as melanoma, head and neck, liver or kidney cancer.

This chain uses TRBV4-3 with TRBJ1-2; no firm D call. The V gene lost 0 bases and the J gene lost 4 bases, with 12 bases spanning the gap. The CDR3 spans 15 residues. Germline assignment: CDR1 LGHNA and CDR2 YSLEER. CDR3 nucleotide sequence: TGCGCCAGCAGCCAAGAGGGAGGGTCATTCTATGGCTACACCTTC. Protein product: CASSQEGGSFYGYTF.

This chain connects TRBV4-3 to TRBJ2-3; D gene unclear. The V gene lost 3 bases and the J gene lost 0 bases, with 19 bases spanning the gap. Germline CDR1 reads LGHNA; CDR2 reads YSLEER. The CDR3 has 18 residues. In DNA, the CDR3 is TGCGCCAGCAGCCAGTGGCCCCCTGGGCCTACTAGCACAGATACGCAGTATTTT. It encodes CASSQWPPGPTSTDTQYF.

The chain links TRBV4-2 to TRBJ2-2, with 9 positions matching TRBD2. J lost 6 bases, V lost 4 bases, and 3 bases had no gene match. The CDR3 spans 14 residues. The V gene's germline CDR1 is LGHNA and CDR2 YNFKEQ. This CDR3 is CASSLGLASGELFF. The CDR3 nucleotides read TGTGCCAGCAGCCTGGGACTAGCATCCGGGGAGCTGTTTTTT.

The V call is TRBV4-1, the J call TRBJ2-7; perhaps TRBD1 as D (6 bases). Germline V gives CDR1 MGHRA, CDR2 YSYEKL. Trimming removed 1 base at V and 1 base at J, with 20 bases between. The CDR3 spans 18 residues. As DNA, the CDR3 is TGCGCCAGCAGCCAAGGAGTACTCTGGACAGATGAATCCTACGAGCAGTACTTC. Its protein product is CASSQGVLWTDESYEQYF.

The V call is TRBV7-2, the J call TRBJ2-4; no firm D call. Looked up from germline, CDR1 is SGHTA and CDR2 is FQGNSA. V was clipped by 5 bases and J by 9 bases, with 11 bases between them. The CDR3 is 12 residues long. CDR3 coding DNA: TGTGCCAGCAGCCCCCTTTCGGCCATTCAGTACTTC. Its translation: CASSPLSAIQYF. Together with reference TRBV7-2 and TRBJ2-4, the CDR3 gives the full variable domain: GAGVSQSPSNKVTEKGKDVELRCDPISGHTALYWYRQSLGQGLEFLIYFQGNSAPDKSGLPSDRFSAERTGGSVSTLTIQRTQQEDSAVYLCASSPLSAIQYFGAGTRLSVL.

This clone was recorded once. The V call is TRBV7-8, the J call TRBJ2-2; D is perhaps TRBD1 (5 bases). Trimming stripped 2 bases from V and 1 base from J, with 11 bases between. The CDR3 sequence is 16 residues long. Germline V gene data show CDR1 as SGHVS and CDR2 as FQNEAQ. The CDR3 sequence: CASSLKGQQNTGELFF. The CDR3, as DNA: TGTGCCAGCAGCTTAAAGGGGCAGCAGAACACCGGGGAGCTGTTTTTT.

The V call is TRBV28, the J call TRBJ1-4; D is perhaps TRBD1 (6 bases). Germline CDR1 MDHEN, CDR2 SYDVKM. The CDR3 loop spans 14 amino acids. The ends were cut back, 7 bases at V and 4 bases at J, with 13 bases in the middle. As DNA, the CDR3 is TGTGCCAGCACCCGAGGACAGCGTAATGAAAAACTGTTTTTT. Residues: CASTRGQRNEKLFF.

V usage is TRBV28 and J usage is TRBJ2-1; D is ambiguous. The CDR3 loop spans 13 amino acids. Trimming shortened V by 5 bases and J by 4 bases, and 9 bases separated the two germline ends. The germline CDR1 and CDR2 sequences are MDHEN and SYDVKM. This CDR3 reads CASSPTPYNEQFF. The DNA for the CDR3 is TGTGCCAGCAGTCCGACCCCGTACAATGAGCAGTTCTTC.

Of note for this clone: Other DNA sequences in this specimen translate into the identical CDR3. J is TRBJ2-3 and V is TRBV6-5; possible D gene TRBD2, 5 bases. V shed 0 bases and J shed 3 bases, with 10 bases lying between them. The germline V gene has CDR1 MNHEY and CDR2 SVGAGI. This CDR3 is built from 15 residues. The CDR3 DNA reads TGTGCCAGCAGTTACTCAGGACTCCCTACAGATACGCAGTATTTT. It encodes CASSYSGLPTDTQYF.

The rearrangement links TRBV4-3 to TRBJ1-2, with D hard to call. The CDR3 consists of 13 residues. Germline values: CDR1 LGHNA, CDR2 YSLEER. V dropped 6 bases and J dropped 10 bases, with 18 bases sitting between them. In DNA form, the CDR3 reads TGCGCCAGCAGACGGCCGAGGGAAGGGAACTACACCTTC. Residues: CASRRPREGNYTF.

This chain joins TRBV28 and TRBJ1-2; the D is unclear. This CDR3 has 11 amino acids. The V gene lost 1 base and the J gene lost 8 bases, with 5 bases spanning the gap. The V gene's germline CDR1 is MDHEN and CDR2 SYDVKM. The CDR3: CASSLSSGYTF. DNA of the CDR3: TGTGCCAGCAGTTTATCGTCCGGCTACACCTTC.

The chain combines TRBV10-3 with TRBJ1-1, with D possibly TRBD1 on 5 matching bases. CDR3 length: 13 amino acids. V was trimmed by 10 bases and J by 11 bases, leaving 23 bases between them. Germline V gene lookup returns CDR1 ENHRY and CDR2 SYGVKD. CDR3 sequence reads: CATRGRANERAFF. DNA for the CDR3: TGTGCCACACGGGGACGGGCCAACGAGCGGGCTTTCTTT.

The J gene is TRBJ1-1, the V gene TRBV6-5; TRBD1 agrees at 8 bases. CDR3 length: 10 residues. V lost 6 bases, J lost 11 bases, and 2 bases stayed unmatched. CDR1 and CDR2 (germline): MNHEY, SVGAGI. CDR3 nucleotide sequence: TGTGCCAGCAGGGACAGGGAGGCTTTCTTT. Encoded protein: CASRDREAFF.

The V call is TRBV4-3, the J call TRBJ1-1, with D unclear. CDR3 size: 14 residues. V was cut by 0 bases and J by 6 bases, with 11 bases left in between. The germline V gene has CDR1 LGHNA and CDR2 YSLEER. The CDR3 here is CASSQEFRSSEAFF. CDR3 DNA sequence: TGCGCCAGCAGCCAAGAGTTTAGGTCATCTGAAGCTTTCTTT.

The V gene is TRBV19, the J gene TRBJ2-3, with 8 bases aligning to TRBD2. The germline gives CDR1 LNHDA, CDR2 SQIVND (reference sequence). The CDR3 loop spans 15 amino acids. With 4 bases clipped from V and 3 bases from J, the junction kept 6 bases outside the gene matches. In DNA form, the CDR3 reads TGTGCCAGTAGTAGGAGGGGACTAGAAACAGATACGCAGTATTTT. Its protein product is CASSRRGLETDTQYF. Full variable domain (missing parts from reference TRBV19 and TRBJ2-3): DGGITQSPKYLFRKEGQNVTLSCEQNLNHDAMYWYRQDPGQGLRLIYYSQIVNDFQKGDIAEGYSVSREKKESFPLTVTSAQKNPTAFYLCASSRRGLETDTQYFGPGTRLTVL.

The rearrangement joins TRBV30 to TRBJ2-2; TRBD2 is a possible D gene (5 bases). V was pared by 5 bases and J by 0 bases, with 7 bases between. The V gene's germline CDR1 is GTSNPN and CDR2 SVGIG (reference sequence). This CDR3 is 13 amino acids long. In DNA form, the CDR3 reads TGTGCCTGGCGGGAAGCGAACACCGGGGAGCTGTTTTTT. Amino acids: CAWREANTGELFF.

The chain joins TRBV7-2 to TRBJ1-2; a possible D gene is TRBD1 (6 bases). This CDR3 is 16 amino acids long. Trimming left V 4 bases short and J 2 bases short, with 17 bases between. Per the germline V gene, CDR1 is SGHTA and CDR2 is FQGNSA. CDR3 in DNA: TGTGCCAGCAGCTCTTTCAACAGGGATGGGAACTATGGCTACACCTTC. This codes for CASSSFNRDGNYGYTF.

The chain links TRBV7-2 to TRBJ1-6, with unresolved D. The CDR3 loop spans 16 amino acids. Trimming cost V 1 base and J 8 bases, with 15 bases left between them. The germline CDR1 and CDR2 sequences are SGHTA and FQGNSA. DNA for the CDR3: TGTGCCAGCAGCTTAGGGGTCGGCCAAGTTTATTCACCCCTCCACTTT. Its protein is CASSLGVGQVYSPLHF. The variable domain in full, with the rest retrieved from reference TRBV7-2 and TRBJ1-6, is GAGVSQSPSNKVTEKGKDVELRCDPISGHTALYWYRQSLGQGLEFLIYFQGNSAPDKSGLPSDRFSAERTGGSVSTLTIQRTQQEDSAVYLCASSLGVGQVYSPLHFGNGTRLTVT.

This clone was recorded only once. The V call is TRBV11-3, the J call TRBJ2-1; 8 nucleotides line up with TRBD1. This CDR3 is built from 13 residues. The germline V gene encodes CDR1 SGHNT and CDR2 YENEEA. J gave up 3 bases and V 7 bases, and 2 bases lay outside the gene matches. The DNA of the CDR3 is TGTGCCAGCAAGGGACAGGACTACAATGAGCAGTTCTTC. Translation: CASKGQDYNEQFF. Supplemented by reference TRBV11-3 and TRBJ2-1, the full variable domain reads EAGVVQSPRYKIIEKKQPVAFWCNPISGHNTLYWYLQNLGQGPELLIRYENEEAVDDSQLPKDRFSAERLKGVDSTLKIQPAELGDSAVYLCASKGQDYNEQFFGPGTRLTVL.

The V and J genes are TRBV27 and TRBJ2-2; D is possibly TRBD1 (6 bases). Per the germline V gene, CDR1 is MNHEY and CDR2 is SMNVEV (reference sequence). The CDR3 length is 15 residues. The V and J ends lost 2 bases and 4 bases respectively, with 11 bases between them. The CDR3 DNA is TGTGCCAGCAGTTTAAATGGACAGCTCACCGGGGAGCTGTTTTTT. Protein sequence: CASSLNGQLTGELFF.